One and the same sample provided the 25 T cell receptor beta chains below, sequenced in a study of CD8 T cells in ankylosing spondylitis. TCRdb recomputed calls from the 5' RACE reads with MiXCR, one row per CDR3 protein. The sample lists about 350,000 distinct CDR3 sequences; approximately 22% were seen once. Sequencing was done on a sample of blood, either unsorted or a sorted T cell fraction (not recorded which). The receptors here all came from a male donor with ankylosing spondylitis or in good health (not recorded which).

This clonotype was detected a few times. The chain carries TRBV2 and TRBJ1-2, with D tentatively TRBD1 (6 bases). The CDR3 contains 12 residues. Germline V gene sequence: CDR1 SNHLY, CDR2 FYNNEI. V lost 8 bases to trimming and J lost 8 bases, with 15 bases between them. CDR3 residues: CASVRGLEGYTF. In DNA form, the CDR3 reads TGTGCCAGCGTCAGGGGTCTGGAGGGCTACACCTTC.

This clonotype was seen a handful of times. The rearrangement uses TRBV4-1 and TRBJ2-5, with D possibly matching TRBD2 (6 bases). The CDR3 has 14 residues. Germline values: CDR1 MGHRA, CDR2 YSYEKL. Trimming pared 2 bases from V and 0 bases from J, leaving 7 bases between. The CDR3 spells CASSQRDYQETQYF. The CDR3 bases are TGCGCCAGCAGCCAACGGGACTACCAAGAGACCCAGTACTTC.

By sample share, this clonotype is medium-sized (0.01 to 0.1%). This chain uses TRBV10-3 with TRBJ2-1; 12 nucleotides align to TRBD2. This CDR3 is 16 amino acids long. Germline trimming cut 5 bases from V and 7 bases from J; bases unmatched to any gene: 9. CDR1 ENHRY and CDR2 SYGVKD come from the germline V gene. CDR3 DNA sequence: TGTGCCATCAGTAGGGCTAGCGGGGGGGTCGTTAATGAGCAGTTCTTC. This codes for CAISRASGGVVNEQFF.

V gene TRBV3-1 combines with J gene TRBJ1-1; D call uncertain. This CDR3 spans 14 amino acids. CDR1 LGHDT and CDR2 YNNKEL come from the germline V gene (reference sequence). V was cut by 6 bases and J by 0 bases, with 11 bases left in between. In DNA form, the CDR3 reads TGTGCCAGCAGGCTAGGACGGGTGAACACTGAAGCTTTCTTT. Encoded protein: CASRLGRVNTEAFF.

The rearrangement joins TRBV7-2 to TRBJ2-7, with TRBD1 matching 10 bases. This CDR3 is built from 15 residues. With V trimmed by 4 bases and J by 4 bases, 7 bases remained unmatched. Per germline, CDR1 SGHTA and CDR2 FQGNSA. Here the CDR3 reads CASSSGTGDFYEQYF. The CDR3 nucleotides read TGTGCCAGCAGCTCCGGGACAGGGGATTTTTACGAGCAGTACTTC.

J is TRBJ1-6 and V is TRBV12-3 or TRBV12-4, with a possible D match to TRBD1 (5 bases). Between the trimmed V and J ends, which lost 4 bases and 10 bases, there was a span of 20 bases. The CDR3 is 16 amino acids. The CDR3 spells CASSSYGETEGSPLHF. In DNA, the CDR3 is TGTGCCAGCAGTTCCTACGGGGAGACGGAGGGGTCACCCCTCCACTTT.

The chain joins TRBV30 to TRBJ2-7; D remains ambiguous. V lost 4 bases and J 5 bases, leaving 21 bases between the germline ends. Germline loops: CDR1 GTSNPN, CDR2 SVGIG (reference sequence). This CDR3 has 15 amino acids. The CDR3: CAWTMGFGPRDEQYF. The CDR3 nucleotides are TGTGCCTGGACCATGGGCTTTGGGCCTAGGGACGAGCAGTACTTC. The whole variable domain, filled in from reference TRBV30 and TRBJ2-7, reads SQTIHQWPATLVQPVGSPLSLECTVEGTSNPNLYWYRQAAGRGLQLLFYSVGIGQISSEVPQNLSASRPQDRQFILSSKKLLLSDSGFYLCAWTMGFGPRDEQYFGPGTRLTVT.

The J gene is TRBJ1-4, the V gene TRBV12-3 or TRBV12-4; 7 nucleotides agree with TRBD1. V shed 6 bases, J shed 8 bases, and the junction held 9 bases outside the gene matches. The CDR3 contains 14 residues. The DNA of the CDR3 is TGTGCCAGCAGCCCGGACAGGCTTGGCGAAAAACTGTTTTTT. Protein: CASSPDRLGEKLFF.

This clonotype was observed a handful of times. This chain joins TRBV29-1 and TRBJ1-1, with D perhaps TRBD1 (6 bases). This CDR3 spans 12 amino acids. The germline V gene has CDR1 SQVTM and CDR2 ANQGSEA. V gave up 3 bases and J gave up 6 bases, with 11 bases separating them. The CDR3 sequence is CSVEYQGPEAFF. The CDR3 region has the DNA TGCAGCGTTGAGTATCAGGGGCCTGAAGCTTTCTTT.

The chain recombines TRBV3-1 with TRBJ2-5; D may be TRBD1 or TRBD2 (5 bases each). The CDR3 is 15 amino acids. V lost 0 bases, J lost 2 bases, and 10 bases lay in between. Germline V CDR1 and CDR2: LGHDT, YNNKEL (reference sequence). The CDR3, as DNA: TGTGCCAGCAGCCAAGAGTGGGGGAATCAAGAGACCCAGTACTTC. Translated, it gives CASSQEWGNQETQYF.

V and J are TRBV27 and TRBJ2-1; D is tentatively TRBD1 or TRBD2 (6 bases each). This CDR3 region has 15 residues. V dropped 8 bases and J dropped 4 bases, with 18 bases sitting between them. Germline V gene lookup returns CDR1 MNHEY and CDR2 SMNVEV (reference sequence). This chain's CDR3 is CASAERGATYNEQFF. In DNA form, the CDR3 reads TGTGCCAGCGCGGAGAGGGGGGCAACGTACAATGAGCAGTTCTTC.

This clonotype showed up just a few times. The V and J genes are TRBV29-1 and TRBJ2-1, with D possibly being TRBD1 (5 bases). Looked up from germline, CDR1 is SQVTM and CDR2 is ANQGSEA. V lost 1 base to trimming and J lost 3 bases, with 13 bases between them. The CDR3 length is 15 residues. The CDR3 DNA is TGCAGCGTTGAAGGCCTGACAGAGTTCTACAATGAGCAGTTCTTC. Translated: CSVEGLTEFYNEQFF.

The rearrangement joins TRBV28 to TRBJ2-1, with 8 bases matching TRBD2. The CDR3 is 16 amino acids. Germline assignment: CDR1 MDHEN and CDR2 SYDVKM. V lost 2 bases and J lost 0; bases outside the gene matches: 3. The CDR3 region has the DNA TGTGCCAGCAGTTTAGATAGCGGGGTCTCCTACAATGAGCAGTTCTTC. Translation: CASSLDSGVSYNEQFF.

In DNA form, the CDR3 reads TGCGCCAGCAGCCAAGGGGCTGAGACCCATGGGGCTTTCTTT. It specifies CASSQGAETHGAFF. The chain recombines TRBV4-1 with TRBJ1-1; D is undetermined. Per the germline V gene, CDR1 is MGHRA and CDR2 is YSYEKL. CDR3 length: 14 residues. V was cut by 1 base and J by 11 bases, with 17 bases left in between.

The J gene is TRBJ2-1, the V gene TRBV7-9; TRBD1 matches 7 bases. This CDR3 is 16 amino acids long. With 5 bases clipped from V and 1 base from J, the junction kept 8 bases outside the gene matches. Germline-derived CDR1 and CDR2 are SEHNR and FQNEAQ (reference sequence). This CDR3 is CASSQDPGGSYNEQFF. The CDR3 DNA reads TGTGCCAGCAGCCAAGACCCAGGGGGATCCTACAATGAGCAGTTCTTC.

This clonotype was detected only a few times. The rearrangement uses TRBV7-9 and TRBJ2-7; 7 nucleotides line up with TRBD1. V was pared by 6 bases and J by 4 bases, with 15 bases of the junction left unmatched. Germline V gene sequence: CDR1 SEHNR, CDR2 FQNEAQ (reference sequence). The CDR3 is 16 amino acids. CDR3 loop: CASRLSGDSLIYEQYF. In DNA form, the CDR3 reads TGTGCCAGCAGACTCTCCGGGGACAGCCTAATTTACGAGCAGTACTTC. Using reference TRBV7-9 and TRBJ2-7 for the parts outside the CDR3, the full variable domain is DTGVSQNPRHKITKRGQNVTFRCDPISEHNRLYWYRQTLGQGPEFLTYFQNEAQLEKSRLLSDRFSAERPKGSFSTLEIQRTEQGDSAMYLCASRLSGDSLIYEQYFGPGTRLTVT.

This clonotype was counted only a few times. The chain has TRBV11-3 and TRBJ2-1, with 8 bases matching TRBD2. The CDR3 spans 13 residues. J was trimmed by 6 bases and V by 2 bases; bases with no gene match: 0. Germline CDR1 SGHNT, CDR2 YENEEA. The CDR3 is CASSLSGGNEQFF. The CDR3 nucleotides read TGTGCCAGCAGCTTAAGCGGGGGCAATGAGCAGTTCTTC.

The chain joins TRBV12-3 or TRBV12-4 to TRBJ1-5; D remains unclear. V lost 4 bases and J 3 bases, leaving 4 bases between the germline ends. The CDR3 is 12 residues long. This chain's CDR3 is CASSWLNQPQHF. The DNA for the CDR3 is TGTGCCAGCAGTTGGCTCAATCAGCCCCAGCATTTT.

This clonotype was observed a few times. J is TRBJ2-7 and V is TRBV7-9; a possible D gene is TRBD1 (6 bases). Germline CDR1 is SEHNR and CDR2 is FQNEAQ (reference sequence). Trimming stripped 0 bases from V and 9 bases from J, with 18 bases between. This CDR3 comprises 15 residues. CDR3 in amino acids: CASSLAWGPNDVQYF. The CDR3 DNA is TGTGCCAGCAGCTTAGCGTGGGGGCCGAATGATGTGCAGTACTTC.

This sequence joins TRBV9 and TRBJ1-6; no definite D call. Germline assignment: CDR1 SGDLS and CDR2 YYNGEE. This CDR3 spans 17 amino acids. Trimming took off 3 bases at V and 0 bases at J, with 13 bases between the two ends. The DNA of the CDR3 is TGTGCCAGCAGCGAATCTGGCTTTTCCTCCTATAATTCACCCCTCCACTTT. It codes for CASSESGFSSYNSPLHF.

This clonotype was detected only a few times. The chain joins TRBV7-9 to TRBJ2-7; TRBD1 agrees at 7 bases. V shed 5 bases and J 5 bases; nucleotides not matched to a gene: 9. Germline V gives CDR1 SEHNR, CDR2 FQNEAQ (reference sequence). The CDR3 has 14 amino acids. The CDR3 DNA is TGTGCCAGCAGCCCACCGGACAGGCGGGACGAGCAGTACTTC. It encodes CASSPPDRRDEQYF.

This clonotype was observed at least ten times. The chain has TRBV20-1 and TRBJ2-3; the match to TRBD2 covers 11 bases. Germline CDR1 is DFQATT and CDR2 is SNEGSKA (reference sequence). The J segment lost 2 bases and the V segment lost 4 bases, leaving 11 bases of the junction unmatched. The CDR3 loop spans 17 amino acids. CDR3 protein: CSATLAGGPSITDTQYF. The CDR3 DNA reads as TGCAGTGCTACCCTAGCGGGGGGCCCCTCTATCACAGATACGCAGTATTTT.

The rearrangement uses TRBV7-6 and TRBJ2-1, with no clear D. The CDR3 is made up of 18 amino acids. Trimming took off 5 bases at V and 0 bases at J, with 20 bases between the two ends. CDR1 SGHVS and CDR2 FNYEAQ come from the germline V gene. CDR3 nucleotide sequence: TGTGCCAGCAGCCCGGGCGGATCCAGCCTTAGCTCCTACAATGAGCAGTTCTTC. This sequence encodes CASSPGGSSLSSYNEQFF.

The chain links TRBV18 to TRBJ1-1; D remains ambiguous. Trimming stripped 4 bases from V and 3 bases from J, with 15 bases between. Per the germline V gene, CDR1 is KGHSH and CDR2 is LQKENI. CDR3 size: 15 residues. CDR3 DNA sequence: TGTGCCAGCTCACTCATAAGGGTACCGGACACTGAAGCTTTCTTT. It specifies CASSLIRVPDTEAFF.

This clonotype was seen a few times. The J gene is TRBJ2-3, the V gene TRBV6-5; 9 positions match TRBD1. The V and J ends lost 2 bases and 3 bases, in that order; junction bases with no gene match: 3. The germline gives CDR1 MNHEY, CDR2 SVGAGI. The CDR3 totals 15 residues. The CDR3 region has the DNA TGTGCCAGCAGTTACCGGGACAGGGTGACAGATACGCAGTATTTT. Protein sequence: CASSYRDRVTDTQYF.